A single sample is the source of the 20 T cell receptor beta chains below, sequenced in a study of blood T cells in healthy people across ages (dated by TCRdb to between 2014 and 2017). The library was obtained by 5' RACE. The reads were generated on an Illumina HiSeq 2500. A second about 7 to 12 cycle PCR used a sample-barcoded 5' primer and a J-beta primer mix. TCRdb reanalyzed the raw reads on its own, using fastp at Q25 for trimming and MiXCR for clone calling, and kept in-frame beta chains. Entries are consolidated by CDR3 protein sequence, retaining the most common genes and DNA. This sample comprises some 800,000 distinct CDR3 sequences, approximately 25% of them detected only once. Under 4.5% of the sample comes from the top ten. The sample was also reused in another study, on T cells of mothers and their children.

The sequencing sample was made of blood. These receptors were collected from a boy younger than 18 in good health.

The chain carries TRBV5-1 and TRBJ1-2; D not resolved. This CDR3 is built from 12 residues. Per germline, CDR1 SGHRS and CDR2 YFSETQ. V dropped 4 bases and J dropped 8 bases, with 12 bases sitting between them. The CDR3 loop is CASSAESGGYTF. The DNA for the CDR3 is TGCGCCAGCAGCGCCGAGAGTGGCGGCTACACCTTC.

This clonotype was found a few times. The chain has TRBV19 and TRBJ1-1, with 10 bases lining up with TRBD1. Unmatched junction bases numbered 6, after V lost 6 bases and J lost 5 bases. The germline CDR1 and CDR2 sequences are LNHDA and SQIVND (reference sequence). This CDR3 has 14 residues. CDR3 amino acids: CASRRGQGRTEAFF. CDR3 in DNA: TGTGCCAGTAGAAGGGGACAGGGGAGGACTGAAGCTTTCTTT. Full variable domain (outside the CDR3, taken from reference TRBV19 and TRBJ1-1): DGGITQSPKYLFRKEGQNVTLSCEQNLNHDAMYWYRQDPGQGLRLIYYSQIVNDFQKGDIAEGYSVSREKKESFPLTVTSAQKNPTAFYLCASRRGQGRTEAFFGQGTRLTVV.

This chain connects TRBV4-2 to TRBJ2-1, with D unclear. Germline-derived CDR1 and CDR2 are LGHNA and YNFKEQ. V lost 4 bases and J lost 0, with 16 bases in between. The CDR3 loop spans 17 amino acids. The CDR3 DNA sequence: TGTGCCAGCAGCCGGCCGTTAGCTGAGAGCTCCTACAATGAGCAGTTCTTC. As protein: CASSRPLAESSYNEQFF.

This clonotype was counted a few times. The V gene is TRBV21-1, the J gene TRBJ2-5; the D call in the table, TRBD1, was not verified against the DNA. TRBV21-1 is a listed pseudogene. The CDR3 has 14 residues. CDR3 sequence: CAQSGTGRRETQYF. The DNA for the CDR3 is TGTGCCCAGTCCGGGACAGGGAGAAGGGAGACCCAGTACTTC.

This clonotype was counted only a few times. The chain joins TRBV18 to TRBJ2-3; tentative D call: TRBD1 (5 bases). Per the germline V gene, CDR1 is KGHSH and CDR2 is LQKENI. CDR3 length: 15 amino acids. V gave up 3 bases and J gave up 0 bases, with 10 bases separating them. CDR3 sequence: CASSPREGSTDTQYF. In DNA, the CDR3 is TGTGCCAGCTCACCCAGGGAAGGGAGCACAGATACGCAGTATTTT.

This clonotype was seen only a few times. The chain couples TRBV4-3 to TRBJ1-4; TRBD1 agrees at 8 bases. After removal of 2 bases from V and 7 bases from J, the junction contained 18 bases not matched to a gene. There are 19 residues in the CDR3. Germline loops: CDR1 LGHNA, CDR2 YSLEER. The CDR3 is CASSQTPLTGDFWFEKLFF. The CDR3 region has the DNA TGCGCCAGCAGCCAAACCCCACTGACAGGGGACTTCTGGTTTGAAAAACTGTTTTTT.

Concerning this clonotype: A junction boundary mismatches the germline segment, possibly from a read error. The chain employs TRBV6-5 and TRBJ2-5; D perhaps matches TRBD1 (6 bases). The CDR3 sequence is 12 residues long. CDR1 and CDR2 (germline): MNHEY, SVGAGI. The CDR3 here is CASSYSMGAHYF. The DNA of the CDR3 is TGTGCCAGCAGTTACTCGATGGGGGCCCACTACTTC.

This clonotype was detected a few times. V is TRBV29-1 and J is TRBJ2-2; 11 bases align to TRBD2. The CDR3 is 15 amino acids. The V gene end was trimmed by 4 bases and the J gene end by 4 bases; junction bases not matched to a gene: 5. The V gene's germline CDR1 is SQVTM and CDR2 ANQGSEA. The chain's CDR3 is CSVGFLAGGTGELFF. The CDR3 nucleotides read TGCAGCGTTGGTTTTCTAGCGGGGGGCACCGGGGAGCTGTTTTTT.

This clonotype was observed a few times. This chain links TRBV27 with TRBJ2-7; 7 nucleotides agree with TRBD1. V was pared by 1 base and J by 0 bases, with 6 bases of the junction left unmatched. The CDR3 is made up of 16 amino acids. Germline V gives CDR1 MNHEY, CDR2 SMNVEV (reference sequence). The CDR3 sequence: CASSLYGTAISYEQYF. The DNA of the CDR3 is TGTGCCAGCAGTTTATACGGGACAGCAATCTCCTACGAGCAGTACTTC.

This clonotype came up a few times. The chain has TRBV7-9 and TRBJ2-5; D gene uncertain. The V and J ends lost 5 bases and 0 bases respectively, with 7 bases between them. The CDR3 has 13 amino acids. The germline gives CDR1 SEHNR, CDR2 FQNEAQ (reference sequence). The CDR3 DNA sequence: TGTGCCAGCAGCCCGACGGACCAAGAGACCCAGTACTTC. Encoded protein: CASSPTDQETQYF.

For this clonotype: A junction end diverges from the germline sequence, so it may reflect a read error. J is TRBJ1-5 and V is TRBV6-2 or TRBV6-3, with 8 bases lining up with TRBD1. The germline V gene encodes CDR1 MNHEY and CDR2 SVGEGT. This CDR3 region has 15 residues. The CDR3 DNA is TGTGCCAGCAGTTACCAGGGGGCGACTATTCAGGCCCAGCATTTT. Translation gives CASSYQGATIQAQHF.

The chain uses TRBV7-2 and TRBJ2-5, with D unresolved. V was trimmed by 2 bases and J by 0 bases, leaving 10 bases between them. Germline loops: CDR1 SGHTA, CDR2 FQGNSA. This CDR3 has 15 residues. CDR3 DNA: TGTGCCAGCAGCTTAAAGGGCTGGGACCAAGAGACCCAGTACTTC. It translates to CASSLKGWDQETQYF.

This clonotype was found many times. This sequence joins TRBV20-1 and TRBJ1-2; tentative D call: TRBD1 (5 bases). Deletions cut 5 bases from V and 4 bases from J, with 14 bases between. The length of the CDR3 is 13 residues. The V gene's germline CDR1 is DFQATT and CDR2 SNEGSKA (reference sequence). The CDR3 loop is CSASRVNSYGYTF. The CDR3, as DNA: TGCAGTGCTTCCAGGGTGAACTCCTATGGCTACACCTTC.

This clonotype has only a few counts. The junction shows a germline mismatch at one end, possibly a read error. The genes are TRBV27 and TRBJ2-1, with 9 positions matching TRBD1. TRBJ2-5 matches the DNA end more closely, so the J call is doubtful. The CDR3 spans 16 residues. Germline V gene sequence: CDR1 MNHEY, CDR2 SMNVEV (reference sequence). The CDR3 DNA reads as TGTGCCAGCAGCTTATCCTTGACAGGGGGGGGAGAGACCCAGTACTTC. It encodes CASSLSLTGGGETQYF.

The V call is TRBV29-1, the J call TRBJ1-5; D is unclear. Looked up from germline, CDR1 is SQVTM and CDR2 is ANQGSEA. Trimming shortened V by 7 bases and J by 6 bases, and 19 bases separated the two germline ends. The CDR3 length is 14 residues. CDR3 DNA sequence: TGCAGCGGAGCGAATGGCACCTCGTCTCAGCCCCAGCATTTT. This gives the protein CSGANGTSSQPQHF. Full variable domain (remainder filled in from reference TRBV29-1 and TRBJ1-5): SAVISQKPSRDICQRGTSLTIQCQVDSQVTMMFWYRQQPGQSLTLIATANQGSEATYESGFVIDKFPISRPNLTFSTLTVSNMSPEDSSIYLCSGANGTSSQPQHFGDGTRLSIL.

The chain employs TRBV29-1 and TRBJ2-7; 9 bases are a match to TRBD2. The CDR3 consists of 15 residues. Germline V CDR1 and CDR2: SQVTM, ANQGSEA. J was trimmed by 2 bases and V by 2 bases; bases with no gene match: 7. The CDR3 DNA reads TGCAGCGTTGAAAGGGCTAGCGGGACCCCCTACGAGCAGTACTTC. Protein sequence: CSVERASGTPYEQYF.

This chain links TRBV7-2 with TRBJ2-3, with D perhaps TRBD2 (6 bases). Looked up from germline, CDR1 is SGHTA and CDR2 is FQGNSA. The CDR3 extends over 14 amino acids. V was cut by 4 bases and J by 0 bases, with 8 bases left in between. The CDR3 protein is CASSSSVSTDTQYF. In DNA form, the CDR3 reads TGTGCCAGCAGCTCTAGCGTTAGCACAGATACGCAGTATTTT.

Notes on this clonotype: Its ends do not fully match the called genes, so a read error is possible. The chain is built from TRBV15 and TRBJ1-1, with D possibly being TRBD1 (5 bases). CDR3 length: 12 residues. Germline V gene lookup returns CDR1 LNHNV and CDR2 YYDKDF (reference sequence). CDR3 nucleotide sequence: TGTACCACCAGCAGGGAGAACACTGAAGCTTTCTTT. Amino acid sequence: CTTSRENTEAFF.

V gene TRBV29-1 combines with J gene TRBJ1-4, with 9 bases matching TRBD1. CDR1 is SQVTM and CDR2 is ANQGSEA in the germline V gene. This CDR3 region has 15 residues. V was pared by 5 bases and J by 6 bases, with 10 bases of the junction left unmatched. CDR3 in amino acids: CSVQSRDRADEKLFF. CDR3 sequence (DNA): TGCAGCGTTCAGTCCCGGGACAGGGCCGATGAAAAACTGTTTTTT.

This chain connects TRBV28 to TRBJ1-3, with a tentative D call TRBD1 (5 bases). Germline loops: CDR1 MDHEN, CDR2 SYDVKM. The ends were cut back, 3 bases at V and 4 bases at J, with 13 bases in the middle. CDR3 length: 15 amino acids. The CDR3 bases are TGTGCCAGCAGTTTCTGGGGGGAAAAAGGAAACACCATATATTTT. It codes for CASSFWGEKGNTIYF.